Reported below is one T cell receptor (beta chain). These data belong to a study of cytomegalovirus exposure and HLA in healthy donors. Background on the study: There were 90 million to 140 million unique TCR beta sequences, drawn from about 200 million T cells, in an earlier analysis.

Trimming took 0 bases from V and 1 from J; bases not matched to a gene: 1. CDR1 is LGHNA and CDR2 is YNFKEQ in the germline V gene. This CDR3 comprises 16 residues. Primers included in the PCR were 60 Vbeta and 13 Jbeta primers. Profiled with immunoSEQ multiplex PCR; TCRdb holds only in-frame clones, not every one. Here the sample spans approximately 100,000 clones, approximately 76% being singletons. This clonotype was obtained from a man aged 35 to 55 in good health and CMV-seronegative. The V and J genes are TRBV4-2 and TRBJ2-2; 8 bases align to TRBD1. The sequencing sample was made of PBMCs. CDR3 region: CASSQDRGRNTGELFF. The CDR3 DNA reads TGTGCCAGCAGCCAAGACAGGGGGCGGAACACCGGGGAGCTGTTTTTT.